This T cell receptor (beta chain) stems from a study of blood T cell repertoires in COVID-19. Across the whole study: Some COVID-19 samples were acute and others convalescent; all came from the United States, Italy and Spain.

CDR3 size: 13 residues. J gave up 5 bases and V 9 bases, and 9 bases lay outside the gene matches. Per the germline V gene, CDR1 is LNHDA and CDR2 is SQIVND (reference sequence). TCRdb's table, derived via immunoSEQ multiplex PCR, lists solely in-frame clones and lacks some. The table lists under 250,000 clones, more than 70% of them singletons. This clonotype was sampled from a woman between 45 and 60 years old with acute or convalescent COVID-19. The specimen was peripheral blood. V and J are TRBV19 and TRBJ2-5; 7 bases align to TRBD1. CDR3 in DNA: TGTGCCAGCGATGCGGGCAGGGGGGAGACCCAGTACTTC. Amino acid sequence: CASDAGRGETQYF.